The text below deals with one T cell receptor (beta chain). The CDR3 has 19 residues. Losses at the gene ends were 3 bases for V and 6 bases for J; bases not matched to a gene: 16. Germline V gene lookup returns CDR1 SGHVS and CDR2 FQNEAQ. The sample belongs to a study of blood T cell repertoires in COVID-19. Overall study: Both acute and convalescent COVID-19 samples were obtained from the United States, Italy and Spain. PBMCs, B-cell-depleted T cells, or T cells were the source of the cDNA or gDNA that made up the material.

Original processing notes: Reference gene primer amplification gave estimated nucleated cell counts. Clones were sequenced by immunoSEQ multiplex PCR, and TCRdb holds only the in-frame ones, with some missing. Clone size and the V and J calls come from that table; the DNA yielded D and trimming. The data contain roughly 80,000 clones, 77% of them singletons. This TCR was recovered from a human donor in a cohort sampled during active COVID-19. The chain employs TRBV7-8 and TRBJ2-1; TRBD2 agrees at 11 bases. Specimen: peripheral blood. The CDR3: CASSFLEGVTSGDFNEQFF. CDR3 nucleotide sequence: TGTGCCAGCAGCTTCCTAGAGGGGGTGACTAGCGGGGACTTCAATGAGCAGTTCTTC.